This T cell receptor beta chain was documented in a study of identical twins. Study-wide findings and caveats: Out-of-frame alpha sequences shared by twins showed excess low generation probability. Excess twin sharing in beta out-of-frame sequences was weaker.

Healthy Caucasians provided all donations. TCRdb used MiXCR to reprocess the 5' RACE reads, holding one entry per CDR3 protein. The sample shows around 95,000 distinct CDR3 sequences, 5.5% to 7% of them seen only once. This clonotype was seen many times. Antigen specificity is unknown. Material for sequencing was memory T cells sorted from blood. The clonotype was recovered from a woman aged 45-65 years in good health.

Here the CDR3 reads CASSGQGYNEQFF. CDR3 sequence (DNA): TGTGCCAGCAGCGGACAGGGATACAATGAGCAGTTCTTC. The chain joins TRBV11-2 to TRBJ2-1; the match to TRBD1 covers 8 bases. CDR1 SGHAT and CDR2 FQNNGV come from the germline V gene. The junction had 1 base not matched to a gene; V was cut back by 5 bases and J by 4 bases. The CDR3 is 13 amino acids. Full variable domain (outside the CDR3, taken from reference TRBV11-2 and TRBJ2-1): EAGVAQSPRYKIIEKRQSVAFWCNPISGHATLYWYQQILGQGPKLLIQFQNNGVVDDSQLPKDRFSAERLKGVDSTLKIQPAKLEDSAVYLCASSGQGYNEQFFGPGTRLTVL.